This T cell receptor beta chain was sequenced during a study of beta chain features in type 1 diabetes. Looking at the study overall: Taken together, all samples contributed 95 million to 110 million examined sorted cells.

The V and J ends lost 0 bases and 10 bases respectively, with 8 bases between them. The CDR3 covers 12 residues. The germline V gene has CDR1 SGHRS and CDR2 YFSETQ. All of the isolated RNA was reverse transcribed, so expressed TCRB transcripts were sequenced. Profiled with immunoSEQ multiplex PCR; TCRdb holds only in-frame clones, not every one. The data contain about 370,000 clones, around a tenth of them seen just once; the ten biggest clones take up about 0.6%. Findings and limits, study-wide: When Type 1 diabetes patients were examined, their TCRB CDR3s proved moderately but significantly shorter in all four CD4+ subsets. When cDNA is sequenced, cells with high TCR expression could be over-represented. Relative to healthy donors, patients appeared to have naive, central memory and Treg TCRB repertoires that were more similar.

This clone was picked up a small number of times. Antigen unknown. This receptor was identified in a man aged 25 to 45 with type 1 diabetes. The V gene is TRBV5-1, the J gene TRBJ2-1, with D tentatively TRBD1 (6 bases). Sequencing was done on a sample of central memory CD4+ T cells from blood. Written as DNA, the CDR3 is TGCGCCAGCAGCTTGGATGGGGGCGAGCAGTTCTTC. Encoded protein: CASSLDGGEQFF.